This T cell receptor (beta chain) was documented in a study of CD8 T cells in ankylosing spondylitis. Quantitative 5'-RACE with molecular barcodes was used to make the TCR beta libraries. TCRdb reanalysed the 5' RACE reads using MiXCR and keeps one entry per CDR3 protein. The sample lists about 340,000 distinct CDR3 sequences; 20% to 25% were seen once. Findings and caveats of the study: Within peripheral blood, clones linked to disease were CD8+ and relatively rare.

V was clipped by 3 bases and J by 5 bases, with 14 bases between them. The CDR3 is made up of 14 amino acids. CDR1 WNHNN and CDR2 SYGVQD come from the germline V gene (reference sequence). Worth noting for this clonotype: What it binds is unknown.

The origin of this receptor is a male donor with ankylosing spondylitis or in good health (not recorded which). This rearrangement joins TRBV10-1 to TRBJ2-7; D remains ambiguous. The sample comprised blood, either unsorted or a sorted T cell fraction (not recorded which). The CDR3 loop is CASSDNDPGDEQYF. For the CDR3, the DNA is TGCGCCAGCAGTGACAATGACCCCGGCGACGAGCAGTACTTC.